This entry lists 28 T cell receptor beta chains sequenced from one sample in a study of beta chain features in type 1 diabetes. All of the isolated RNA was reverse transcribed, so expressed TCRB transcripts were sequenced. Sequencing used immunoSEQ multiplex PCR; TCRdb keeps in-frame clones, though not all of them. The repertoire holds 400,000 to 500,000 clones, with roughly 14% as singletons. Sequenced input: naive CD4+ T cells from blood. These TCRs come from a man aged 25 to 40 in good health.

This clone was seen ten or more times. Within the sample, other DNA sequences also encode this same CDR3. The CDR3, as DNA: TGTGCCAGCAGTAATGAGCAGTTCTTC. It yields the protein CASSNEQFF. The chain combines TRBV7-9 with TRBJ2-1; D is unresolved. From germline, CDR1 is SEHNR and CDR2 FQNEAQ (reference sequence). The CDR3 contains 9 residues. Trimming took 6 bases from V and 7 from J, leaving 1 base between them.

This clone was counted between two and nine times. As DNA, the CDR3 is TGTGCCAGCAGCCAGCTAGCGGGACGAGCAGATACGCAGTATTTT. Encoded protein: CASSQLAGRADTQYF. This chain uses TRBV7-8 with TRBJ2-3; 9 positions match TRBD2. The CDR3 loop spans 15 amino acids. Germline CDR1 reads SGHVS; CDR2 reads FQNEAQ. After removal of 5 bases from V and 4 bases from J, the junction contained 7 bases not matched to a gene.

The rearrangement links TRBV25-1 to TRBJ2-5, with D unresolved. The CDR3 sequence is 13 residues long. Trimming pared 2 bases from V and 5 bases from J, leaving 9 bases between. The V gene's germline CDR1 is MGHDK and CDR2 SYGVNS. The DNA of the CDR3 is TGTGCCAGCAGTGAAGGGTTCCGGGAGACCCAGTACTTC. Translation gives CASSEGFRETQYF.

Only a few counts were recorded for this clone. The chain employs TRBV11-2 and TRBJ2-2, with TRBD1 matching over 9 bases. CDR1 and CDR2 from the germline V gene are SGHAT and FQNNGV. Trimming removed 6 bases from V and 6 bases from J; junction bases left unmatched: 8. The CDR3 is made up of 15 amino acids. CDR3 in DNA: TGTGCCAGCAGACGAACAGGGGGCCTCGCCGGGGAGCTGTTTTTT. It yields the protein CASRRTGGLAGELFF.

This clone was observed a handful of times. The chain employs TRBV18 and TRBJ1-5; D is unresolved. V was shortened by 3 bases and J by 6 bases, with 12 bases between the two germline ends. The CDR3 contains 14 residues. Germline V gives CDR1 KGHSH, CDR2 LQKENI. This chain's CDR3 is CASSPNPLGQPQHF. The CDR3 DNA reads TGTGCCAGCTCACCTAATCCCCTAGGTCAGCCCCAGCATTTT.

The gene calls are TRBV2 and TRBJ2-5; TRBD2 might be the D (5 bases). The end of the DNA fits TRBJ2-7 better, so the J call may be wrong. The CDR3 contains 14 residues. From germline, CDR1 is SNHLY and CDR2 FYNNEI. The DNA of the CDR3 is TGTGCCAGCAGGGAGTCGGGGAGCTCCTACGAGCAGTACTTC. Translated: CASRESGSSYEQYF.

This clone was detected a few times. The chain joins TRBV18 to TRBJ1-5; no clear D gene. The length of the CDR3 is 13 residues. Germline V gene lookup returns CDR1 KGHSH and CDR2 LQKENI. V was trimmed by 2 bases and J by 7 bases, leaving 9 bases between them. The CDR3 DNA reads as TGTGCCAGCTCACCAATGGGCAGCCAGCCCCAGCATTTT. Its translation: CASSPMGSQPQHF.

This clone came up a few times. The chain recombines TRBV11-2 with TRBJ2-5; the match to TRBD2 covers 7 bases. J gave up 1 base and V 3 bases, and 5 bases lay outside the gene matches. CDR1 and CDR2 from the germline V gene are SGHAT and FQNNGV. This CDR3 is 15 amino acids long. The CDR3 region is CASSFPRGGQETQYF. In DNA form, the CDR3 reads TGTGCCAGCAGCTTCCCCCGCGGGGGCCAAGAGACCCAGTACTTC.

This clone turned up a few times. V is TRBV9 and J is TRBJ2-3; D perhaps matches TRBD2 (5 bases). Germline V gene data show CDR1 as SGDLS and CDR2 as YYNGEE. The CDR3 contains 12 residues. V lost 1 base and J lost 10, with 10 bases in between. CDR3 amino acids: CASSVYGGAQYF. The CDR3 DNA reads TGTGCCAGCAGCGTATATGGAGGTGCGCAGTATTTT.

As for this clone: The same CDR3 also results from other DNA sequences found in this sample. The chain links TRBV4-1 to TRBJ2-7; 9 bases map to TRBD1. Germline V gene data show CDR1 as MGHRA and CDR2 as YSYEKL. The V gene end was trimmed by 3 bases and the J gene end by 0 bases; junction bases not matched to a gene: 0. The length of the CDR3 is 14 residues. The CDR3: CASSQGQGSYEQYF. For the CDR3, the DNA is TGCGCCAGCAGCCAGGGACAGGGCTCCTACGAGCAGTACTTC.

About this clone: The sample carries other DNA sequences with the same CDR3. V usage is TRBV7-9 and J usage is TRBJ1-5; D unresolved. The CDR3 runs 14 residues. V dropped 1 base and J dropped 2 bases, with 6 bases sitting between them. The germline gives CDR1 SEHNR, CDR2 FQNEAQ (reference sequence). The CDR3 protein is CASSLVGGNQPQHF. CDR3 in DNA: TGTGCCAGCAGCTTAGTCGGTGGCAATCAGCCCCAGCATTTT. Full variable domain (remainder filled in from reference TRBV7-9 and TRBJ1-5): DTGVSQNPRHKITKRGQNVTFRCDPISEHNRLYWYRQTLGQGPEFLTYFQNEAQLEKSRLLSDRFSAERPKGSFSTLEIQRTEQGDSAMYLCASSLVGGNQPQHFGDGTRLSIL.

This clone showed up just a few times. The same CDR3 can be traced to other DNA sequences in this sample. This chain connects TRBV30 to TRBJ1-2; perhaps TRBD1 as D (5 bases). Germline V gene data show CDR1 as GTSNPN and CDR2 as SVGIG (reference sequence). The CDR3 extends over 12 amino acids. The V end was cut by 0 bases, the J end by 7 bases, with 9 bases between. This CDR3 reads CAWSVRTGGYTF. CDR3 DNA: TGTGCCTGGAGTGTGCGAACAGGTGGCTACACCTTC.

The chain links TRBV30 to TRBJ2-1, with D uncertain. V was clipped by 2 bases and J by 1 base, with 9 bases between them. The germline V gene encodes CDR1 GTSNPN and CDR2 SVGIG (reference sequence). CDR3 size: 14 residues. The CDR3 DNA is TGTGCCTGGAGTTCCAGGTGGTCCTACAATGAGCAGTTCTTC. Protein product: CAWSSRWSYNEQFF.

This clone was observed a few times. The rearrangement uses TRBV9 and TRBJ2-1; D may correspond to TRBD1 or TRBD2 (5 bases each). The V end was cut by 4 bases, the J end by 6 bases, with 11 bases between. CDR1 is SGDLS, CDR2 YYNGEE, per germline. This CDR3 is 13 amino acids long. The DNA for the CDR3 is TGTGCCAGCAGCCCCGGGACGGCCAATGAGCAGTTCTTC. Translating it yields CASSPGTANEQFF.

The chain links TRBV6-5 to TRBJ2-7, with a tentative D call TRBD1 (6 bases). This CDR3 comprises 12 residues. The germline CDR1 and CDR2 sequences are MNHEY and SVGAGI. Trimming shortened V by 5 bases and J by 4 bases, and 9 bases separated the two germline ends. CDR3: CASSTGMYEQYV. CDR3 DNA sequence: TGTGCCAGCAGTACAGGGATGTACGAGCAGTACGTC.

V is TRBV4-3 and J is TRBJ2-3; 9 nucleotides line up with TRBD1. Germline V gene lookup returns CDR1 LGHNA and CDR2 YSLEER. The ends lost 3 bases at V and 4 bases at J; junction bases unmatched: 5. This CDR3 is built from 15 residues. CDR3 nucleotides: TGCGCCAGCAGCCACGGGGACAGGGTGTCAGATACGCAGTATTTT. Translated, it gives CASSHGDRVSDTQYF.

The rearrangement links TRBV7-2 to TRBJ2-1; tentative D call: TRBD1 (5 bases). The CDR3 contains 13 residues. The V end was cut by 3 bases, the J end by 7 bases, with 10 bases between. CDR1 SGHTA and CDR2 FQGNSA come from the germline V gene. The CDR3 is CASSFSRDNEQFF. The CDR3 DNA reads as TGTGCCAGCAGCTTTTCCAGGGATAATGAGCAGTTCTTC.

The CDR3 sequence is CAWSVPGAWTEAFF. The DNA of the CDR3 is TGTGCCTGGAGTGTACCGGGGGCGTGGACTGAAGCTTTCTTT. The J gene is TRBJ1-1, the V gene TRBV30, with D tentatively TRBD1 (6 bases). The germline V and J ends were trimmed by 0 bases and 5 bases, with 13 bases remaining between them. The CDR3 is made up of 14 amino acids. The germline V gene has CDR1 GTSNPN and CDR2 SVGIG (reference sequence).

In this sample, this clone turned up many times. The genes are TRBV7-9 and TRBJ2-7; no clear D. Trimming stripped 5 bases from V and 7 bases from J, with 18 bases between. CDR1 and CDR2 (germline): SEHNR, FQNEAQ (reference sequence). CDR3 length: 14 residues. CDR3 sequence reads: CASSLLQTIGEQYV. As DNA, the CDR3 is TGTGCCAGCAGCCTCCTGCAAACGATTGGGGAGCAGTACGTC.

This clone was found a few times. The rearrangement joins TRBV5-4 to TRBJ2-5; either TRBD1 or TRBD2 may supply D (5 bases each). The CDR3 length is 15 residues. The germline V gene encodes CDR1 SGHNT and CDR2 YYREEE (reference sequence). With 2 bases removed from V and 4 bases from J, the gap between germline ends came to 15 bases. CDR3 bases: TGTGCCAGCAGCTTCTCGCTGGGGGACCGAGAGACCCAGTACTTC. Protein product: CASSFSLGDRETQYF.

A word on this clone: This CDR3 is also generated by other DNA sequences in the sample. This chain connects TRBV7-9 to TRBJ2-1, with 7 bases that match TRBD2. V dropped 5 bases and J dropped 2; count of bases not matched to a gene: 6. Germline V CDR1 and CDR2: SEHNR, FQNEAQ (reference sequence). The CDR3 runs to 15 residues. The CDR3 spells CASSTGTTTYNEQFF. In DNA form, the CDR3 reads TGTGCCAGCAGCACCGGGACTACAACCTACAATGAGCAGTTCTTC.

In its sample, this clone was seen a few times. CDR3 DNA sequence: TGTGCCAGCAGTGTGGTGGGTGAAGAGACCCAGTACTTC. This translates into CASSVVGEETQYF. J is TRBJ2-5 and V is TRBV2; no reliable D call. Deletions cut 4 bases from V and 3 bases from J, with 9 bases between. Germline CDR1 SNHLY, CDR2 FYNNEI. CDR3 length: 13 amino acids.

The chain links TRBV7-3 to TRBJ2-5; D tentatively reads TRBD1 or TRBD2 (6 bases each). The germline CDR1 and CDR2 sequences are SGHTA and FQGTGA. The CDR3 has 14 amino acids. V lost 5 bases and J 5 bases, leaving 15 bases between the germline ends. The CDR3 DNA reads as TGTGCCAGCAGCCCCGGGGGCCAGGGGGAGACCCAGTACTTC. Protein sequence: CASSPGGQGETQYF.

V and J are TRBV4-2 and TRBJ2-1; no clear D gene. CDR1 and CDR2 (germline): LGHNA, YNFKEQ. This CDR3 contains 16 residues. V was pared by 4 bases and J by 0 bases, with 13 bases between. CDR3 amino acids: CASSRFLQSSYNEQFF. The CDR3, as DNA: TGTGCCAGCAGCCGGTTTTTACAGAGCTCCTACAATGAGCAGTTCTTC.

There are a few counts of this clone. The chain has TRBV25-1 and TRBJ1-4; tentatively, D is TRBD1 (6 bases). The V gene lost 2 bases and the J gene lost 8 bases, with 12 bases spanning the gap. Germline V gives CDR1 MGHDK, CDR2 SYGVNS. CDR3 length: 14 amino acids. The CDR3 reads CASSEIEGTEKLFF. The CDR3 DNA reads TGTGCCAGCAGTGAAATTGAGGGGACAGAAAAACTGTTTTTT.

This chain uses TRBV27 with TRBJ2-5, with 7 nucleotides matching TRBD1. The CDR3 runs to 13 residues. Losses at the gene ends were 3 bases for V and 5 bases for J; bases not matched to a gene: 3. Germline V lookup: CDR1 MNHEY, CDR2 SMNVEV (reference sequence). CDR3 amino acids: CASSLTGLETQYF. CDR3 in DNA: TGTGCCAGCAGTTTGACAGGGCTTGAGACCCAGTACTTC.

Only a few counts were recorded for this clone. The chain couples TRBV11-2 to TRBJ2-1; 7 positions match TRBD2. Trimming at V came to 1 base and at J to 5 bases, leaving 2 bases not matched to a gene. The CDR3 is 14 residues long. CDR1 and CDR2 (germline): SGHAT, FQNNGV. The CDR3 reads CASSLGGLHNEQFF. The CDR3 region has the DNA TGTGCCAGCAGCTTAGGGGGACTACACAATGAGCAGTTCTTC. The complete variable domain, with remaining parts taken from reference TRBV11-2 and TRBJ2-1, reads EAGVAQSPRYKIIEKRQSVAFWCNPISGHATLYWYQQILGQGPKLLIQFQNNGVVDDSQLPKDRFSAERLKGVDSTLKIQPAKLEDSAVYLCASSLGGLHNEQFFGPGTRLTVL.

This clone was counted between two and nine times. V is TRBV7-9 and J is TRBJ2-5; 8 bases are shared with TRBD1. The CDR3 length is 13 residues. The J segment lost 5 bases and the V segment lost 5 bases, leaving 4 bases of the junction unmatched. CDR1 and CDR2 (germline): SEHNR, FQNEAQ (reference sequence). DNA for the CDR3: TGTGCCAGCAGCCTGACAGGGGTCGAGACCCAGTACTTC. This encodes CASSLTGVETQYF. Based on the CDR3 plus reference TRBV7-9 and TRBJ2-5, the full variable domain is DTGVSQNPRHKITKRGQNVTFRCDPISEHNRLYWYRQTLGQGPEFLTYFQNEAQLEKSRLLSDRFSAERPKGSFSTLEIQRTEQGDSAMYLCASSLTGVETQYFGPGTRLLVL.